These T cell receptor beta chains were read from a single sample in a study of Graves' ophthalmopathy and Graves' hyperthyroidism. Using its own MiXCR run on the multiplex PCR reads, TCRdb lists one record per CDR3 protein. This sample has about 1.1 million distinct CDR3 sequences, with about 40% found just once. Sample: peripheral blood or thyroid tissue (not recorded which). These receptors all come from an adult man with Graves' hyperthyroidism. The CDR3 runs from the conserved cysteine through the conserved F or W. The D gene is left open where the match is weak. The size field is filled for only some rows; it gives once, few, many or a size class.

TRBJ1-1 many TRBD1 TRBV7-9 TGTGCCAGCAGCTTAGGGGACAGGTATGTCGGTGAAGCTTTCTTT CASSLGDRYVGEAFF
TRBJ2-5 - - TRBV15 TGTGCCACCAGCAGTAGGGACACGGAGACCCAGTACTTC CATSSRDTETQYF
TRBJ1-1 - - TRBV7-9 TGTGCCAGCTGGAGTTGGGACAAGGGCATGAACACTGAAGCTTTCTTT CASWSWDKGMNTEAFF
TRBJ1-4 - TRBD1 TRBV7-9 TGTGCCAGCAGCCGTAAGACCGGGACAGGGGAGAAACTGTTTTTT CASSRKTGTGEKLFF
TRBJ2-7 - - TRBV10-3 TGTGCCAGCTGCTCACCCCCGGGACACCCTAAAGTACCCCACGAGCAGTACTTC CASCSPPGHPKVPHEQYF
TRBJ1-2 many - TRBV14 TGTGCCAGCAACCAAGAAGGCAGGGACGAAGGTGGCTACACCTTC CASNQEGRDEGGYTF
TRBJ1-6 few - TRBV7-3 TGTGCCAGCAGCTTAACTGACATTTCACCCCTCCACTTT CASSLTDISPLHF
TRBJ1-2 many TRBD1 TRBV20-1 TGCAGTGCCGAGGCAGGGGGGCGAGGCTATGGCTACACCTTC CSAEAGGRGYGYTF
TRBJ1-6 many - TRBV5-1 TGCGCCAGCAGCTTGGTCGATGGATCACCCCTCCACTTT CASSLVDGSPLHF
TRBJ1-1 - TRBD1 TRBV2 TGTGCCAGCCAGGGGGCCTTGAACACTGAAGCTTTCTTT CASQGALNTEAFF
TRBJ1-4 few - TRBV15 TGTGCCACCAGCAGGTCAGGGGAAAAACTGTTTTTT CATSRSGEKLFF
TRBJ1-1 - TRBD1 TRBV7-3 TGTGCCAGCAGCTCCCTAAAAGGGGGCGGCACTGAAGCTTTCTTT CASSSLKGGGTEAFF
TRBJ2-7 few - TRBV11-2 TGTGCCAGCAGTCTCGAACTTGAAATCCACGAGCAGTACTTC CASSLELEIHEQYF
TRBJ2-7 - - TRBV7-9 TGTGCCAGCCGAGCCGGGTCTGGGGGCTACGAGCAGTACTTC CASRAGSGGYEQYF
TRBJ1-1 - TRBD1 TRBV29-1 TGCAGCGTTGGGGAGGGGCAGGGGGCCTTTGAAGCTTTCTTT CSVGEGQGAFEAFF
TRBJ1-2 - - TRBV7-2 TGTGCCAGCAAAGGAGCCTCCAGGGGAGGCACCTTC CASKGASRGGTF
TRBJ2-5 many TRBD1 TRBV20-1 TGCAGTGCCCCCGGGACAGAAGAGACCCAGTACTTC CSAPGTEETQYF
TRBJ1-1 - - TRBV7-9 TGTGCCAGCAGTTTGCCCCGTTTCAGCACTGAAGCTTTCTTT CASSLPRFSTEAFF
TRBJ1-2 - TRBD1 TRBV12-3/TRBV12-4 TGTGCCAGCAGCCCTCCCGGACAGGACTATGGCTACACCTTC CASSPPGQDYGYTF
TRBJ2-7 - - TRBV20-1 TGCAGTGCTACCCGGAGAATTTTTTACGAGCAGTACTTC CSATRRIFYEQYF
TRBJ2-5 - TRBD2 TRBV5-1 TGCGCCAGCAGCTTAGTACTAGCGGGAGGACAAGAGACCCAGTACTTC CASSLVLAGGQETQYF
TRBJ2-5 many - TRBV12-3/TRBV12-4 TGTGCCAGCAGTTTAATCGGCAGGGGGAGGGAGACCCAGTACTTC CASSLIGRGRETQYF
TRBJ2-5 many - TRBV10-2 TGCGCCAGCAGTGAGCAGGGTCGAGAGACCCAGTACTTC CASSEQGRETQYF
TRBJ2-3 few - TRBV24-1 TGTGCCACCAGTGATCCTTCCAGGTATGGTCCGCAGTATTTT CATSDPSRYGPQYF
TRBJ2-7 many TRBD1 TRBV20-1 TGCAGTGCTGGACAGGGGTTTGCCTACGAGCAGTACTTC CSAGQGFAYEQYF
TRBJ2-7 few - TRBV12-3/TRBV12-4 TGTGCCAGCAGTCCGGATCTCCCGGTACAGTACTTC CASSPDLPVQYF
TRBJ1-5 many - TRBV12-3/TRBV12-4 TGTGCCAGCAGTTTTGGGTTCAGCAATCAGCCCCAGCATTTT CASSFGFSNQPQHF
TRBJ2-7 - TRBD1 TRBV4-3 TGCGCCAGCAGCCAAGCAACCGGGACAGACGCCTACGAGCAGTACTTC CASSQATGTDAYEQYF
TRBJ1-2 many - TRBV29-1 TGCAGCGTTGAAGTGGGCACTACTTATGGCTACACCTTC CSVEVGTTYGYTF
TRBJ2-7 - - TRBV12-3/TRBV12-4 TGTGCCAGCAGTTGGGGGACGGCCTACGAGCAGTACTTC CASSWGTAYEQYF
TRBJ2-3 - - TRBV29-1 TGCAGCGCCGCGAGTACTGCAGATACGCAGTATTTT CSAASTADTQYF
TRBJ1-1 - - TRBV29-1 TGCAGCGTTAAACGACAGCGGAACACTGAAGCTTTCTTT CSVKRQRNTEAFF
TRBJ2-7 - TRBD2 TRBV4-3 TGCGCCAGCAGCCAAGATCGTCTAGCGGGGGTCGAGCAGTACTTC CASSQDRLAGVEQYF
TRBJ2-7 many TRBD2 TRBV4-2 TGCGCCAGCAGCCAAGAGGGGACTAGCGGGTCGTACGAGCAGTACTTC CASSQEGTSGSYEQYF
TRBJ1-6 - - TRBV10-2 TGCGCCAGCAGTGACAATTCTGTCTCTTCACCCCTCCACTTT CASSDNSVSSPLHF
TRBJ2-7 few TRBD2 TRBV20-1 TGCAGTGCAGACCAGCGGGAGACCTCCTACGAGCAGTACTTC CSADQRETSYEQYF
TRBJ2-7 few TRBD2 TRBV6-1 TGTGCCAGCAGTTCTGGGACTAGCGCCTCTTACGAGCAGTACTTC CASSSGTSASYEQYF
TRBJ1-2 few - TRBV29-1 TGCAGCGTGACAGGTAAAACTGCTGGCTACACCTTC CSVTGKTAGYTF
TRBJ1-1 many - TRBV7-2 TGTGCCAGCAGCTTACGGGGGGCGGTGAACACTGAAGCTTTCTTT CASSLRGAVNTEAFF
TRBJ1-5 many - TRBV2 TGTGCCAGCAGTGACGAGACAGACAATCAGCCCCAGCATTTT CASSDETDNQPQHF
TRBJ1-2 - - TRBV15 TGTGCCAGCAGTTTACGACAGGATTGGGGCTACACCTTC CASSLRQDWGYTF
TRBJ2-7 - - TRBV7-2 TGTGCCAGCAGCAAAAGCGGGCAGGAGAACTACGAGCAGTACTTC CASSKSGQENYEQYF
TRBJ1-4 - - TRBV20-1 TGCAGTGCTTCGCCGGGTGCAACTAATGAAAAACTGTTTTTT CSASPGATNEKLFF
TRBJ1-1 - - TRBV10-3 TGTGCCATCAGTGCGGCGGGAAACGGGGGCACTGAAGCCTTCTTT CAISAAGNGGTEAFF
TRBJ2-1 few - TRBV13 TGTGCCAGCAGCTTAATGACAGCCCAGATAAACAATGAGCAGTTCTTC CASSLMTAQINNEQFF